These 16 T cell receptor beta chains were sequenced from one sample in a study of shared clonotypes between healthy human individuals. Data came from immunoSEQ multiplex PCR; TCRdb stores just in-frame clones and leaves some out. The data show roughly 2 million clones, about 95% seen once. Sequenced sample: naive CD4+ T cells sorted from blood. Noted subset: CD45RA+ positively selected. Every receptor here comes from a man aged 18 to 35 in good health.

J is TRBJ2-5 and V is TRBV30; the match to TRBD2 covers 7 bases. The germline gives CDR1 GTSNPN, CDR2 SVGIG (reference sequence). V was clipped by 5 bases and J by 1 base; unmatched bases: 10. The CDR3 runs 15 residues. The chain's CDR3 is CAWDGGGRAQETQYF. Written as DNA, the CDR3 is TGTGCCTGGGATGGTGGCGGGAGAGCCCAAGAGACCCAGTACTTC.

V gene TRBV18 combines with J gene TRBJ2-1; D could derive from TRBD1 or TRBD2 (6 bases each). The CDR3 totals 15 residues. CDR1 is KGHSH, CDR2 LQKENI, per germline. The V end lost 0 bases, the J end lost 8 bases, and 14 bases lay between the germline ends. CDR3 protein: CASSPPGGPGDEQFF. As DNA, the CDR3 is TGTGCCAGCTCACCACCGGGGGGCCCGGGGGATGAGCAGTTCTTC.

The CDR3 spells CASSLPRQGPYTDTQYF. In DNA, the CDR3 is TGTGCCAGCAGCCTTCCCCGACAGGGACCATACACAGATACGCAGTATTTT. This chain links TRBV9 with TRBJ2-3, with 7 nucleotides matching TRBD1. J was trimmed by 2 bases and V by 4 bases; bases with no gene match: 13. Germline V lookup: CDR1 SGDLS, CDR2 YYNGEE. This CDR3 is 17 amino acids long.

This clone was seen a few times. The gene calls are TRBV6-1 and TRBJ2-5; 9 bases map to TRBD1. The CDR3 extends over 16 amino acids. Trimming took 3 bases from V and 5 from J; bases not matched to a gene: 10. Germline V lookup: CDR1 MNHNS, CDR2 SASEGT. CDR3 protein: CASSEAFTGGSETQYF. Written as DNA, the CDR3 is TGTGCCAGCAGTGAGGCCTTCACAGGGGGCAGTGAGACCCAGTACTTC.

This chain links TRBV30 with TRBJ1-4, with D unclear. CDR1 is GTSNPN, CDR2 SVGIG, per germline (reference sequence). Trimming stripped 2 bases from V and 3 bases from J, with 16 bases between. The CDR3 runs to 16 residues. The CDR3 here is CAWSLTKVPANEKLFF. In nucleotides, the CDR3 is TGTGCCTGGAGTCTCACCAAGGTTCCGGCTAATGAAAAACTGTTTTTT.

V and J are TRBV5-1 and TRBJ2-3; no reliable D call. The germline V and J ends were trimmed by 2 bases and 0 bases, with 10 bases remaining between them. This CDR3 is 15 amino acids long. The germline gives CDR1 SGHRS, CDR2 YFSETQ. CDR3 residues: CASSFRPESTDTQYF. In DNA form, the CDR3 reads TGCGCCAGCAGCTTTCGACCGGAGAGCACAGATACGCAGTATTTT.

The chain links TRBV7-3 to TRBJ1-6; D not certain. This CDR3 spans 14 amino acids. Trimming removed 4 bases from V and 6 bases from J, with 10 bases in between. From germline, CDR1 is SGHTA and CDR2 FQGTGA. The CDR3 sequence: CASSSGRINSPLHF. CDR3 DNA: TGTGCCAGCAGCTCCGGACGGATTAATTCACCCCTCCACTTT.

CDR3 protein: CASSSGGQGNEQFF. In DNA form, the CDR3 reads TGCGCCAGCAGCTCAGGGGGCCAAGGCAATGAGCAGTTCTTC. The rearrangement links TRBV5-1 to TRBJ2-1; 8 bases agree with TRBD1. CDR1 and CDR2 from the germline V gene are SGHRS and YFSETQ. J gave up 6 bases and V 3 bases, and 5 bases lay outside the gene matches. The CDR3 is made up of 14 amino acids.

The genes are TRBV6-1 and TRBJ1-5; the D gene is possibly TRBD1 (6 bases). The CDR3 spans 15 residues. CDR1 is MNHNS and CDR2 is SASEGT in the germline V gene. The ends were cut back, 1 base at V and 4 bases at J, with 11 bases in the middle. The CDR3 region has the DNA TGTGCCAGCAGTGAAGTCAGGGGAGCGAATCAGCCCCAGCATTTT. Protein sequence: CASSEVRGANQPQHF.

The chain combines TRBV9 with TRBJ1-2, with a possible D match to TRBD1 (6 bases). Deletions cut 3 bases from V and 0 bases from J, with 12 bases between. CDR1 is SGDLS, CDR2 YYNGEE, per germline. The CDR3 covers 15 residues. The chain's CDR3 is CASSAGQSTNYGYTF. In nucleotides, the CDR3 is TGTGCCAGCAGCGCCGGACAGTCTACTAACTATGGCTACACCTTC. Variable domain in full (rest from reference TRBV9 and TRBJ1-2): DSGVTQTPKHLITATGQRVTLRCSPRSGDLSVYWYQQSLDQGLQFLIQYYNGEERAKGNILERFSAQQFPDLHSELNLSSLELGDSALYFCASSAGQSTNYGYTFGSGTRLTVV.

In this sample, this clone turned up once. The chain recombines TRBV7-9 with TRBJ2-5; the D is unclear. Deletions cut 1 base from V and 2 bases from J, with 11 bases between. Germline V CDR1 and CDR2: SEHNR, FQNEAQ (reference sequence). CDR3 length equals 15 residues. The DNA of the CDR3 is TGTGCCAGCAGCTTAGGGCAGGCCCAACAAGAGACCCAGTACTTC. This encodes CASSLGQAQQETQYF.

The V call is TRBV28, the J call TRBJ1-6; the D gene is possibly TRBD1 (5 bases). Germline V gene sequence: CDR1 MDHEN, CDR2 SYDVKM. The ends were cut back, 8 bases at V and 10 bases at J, with 12 bases in the middle. The CDR3 contains 12 residues. The CDR3 protein is CASEQGNSPLHF. The CDR3 bases are TGTGCCAGCGAGCAGGGAAACTCACCCCTCCACTTT.

This clone was detected once. The chain links TRBV10-3 to TRBJ2-3, with TRBD1 identical over 10 bases. Germline loops: CDR1 ENHRY, CDR2 SYGVKD. This CDR3 region has 16 residues. Trimming cost V 7 bases and J 2 bases; bases outside gene matches: 9. CDR3 in amino acids: CAITRDRGLDTDTQYF. The CDR3 DNA reads TGTGCCATCACCCGGGACAGGGGACTTGACACAGATACGCAGTATTTT.

The rearrangement uses TRBV6-6 and TRBJ1-5; maybe TRBD1 (6 bases). The CDR3 has 14 amino acids. The germline V gene has CDR1 MNHNY and CDR2 SVGAGI (reference sequence). Trimming stripped 3 bases from V and 3 bases from J, with 9 bases between. In nucleotides, the CDR3 is TGTGCCAGCAGTTATCGACAGGACAATCAGCCCCAGCATTTT. Its protein product is CASSYRQDNQPQHF.

The genes are TRBV6-5 and TRBJ1-6, with no clear D. Germline V gives CDR1 MNHEY, CDR2 SVGAGI. The V gene lost 0 bases and the J gene lost 10 bases, with 13 bases spanning the gap. The CDR3 totals 15 residues. The CDR3 nucleotides read TGTGCCAGCAGTTACTCGATCTACGGAGGATCACCCCTCCACTTT. Translating it yields CASSYSIYGGSPLHF.

The rearrangement uses TRBV6-1 and TRBJ1-6; D is possibly TRBD1 (5 bases). Germline V CDR1 and CDR2: MNHNS, SASEGT. The CDR3 is 17 amino acids. V lost 2 bases and J lost 6, with 17 bases in between. The CDR3: CASSESPRGIGNSPLHF. The CDR3 nucleotides are TGTGCCAGCAGTGAAAGCCCCCGGGGGATAGGTAATTCACCCCTCCACTTT.